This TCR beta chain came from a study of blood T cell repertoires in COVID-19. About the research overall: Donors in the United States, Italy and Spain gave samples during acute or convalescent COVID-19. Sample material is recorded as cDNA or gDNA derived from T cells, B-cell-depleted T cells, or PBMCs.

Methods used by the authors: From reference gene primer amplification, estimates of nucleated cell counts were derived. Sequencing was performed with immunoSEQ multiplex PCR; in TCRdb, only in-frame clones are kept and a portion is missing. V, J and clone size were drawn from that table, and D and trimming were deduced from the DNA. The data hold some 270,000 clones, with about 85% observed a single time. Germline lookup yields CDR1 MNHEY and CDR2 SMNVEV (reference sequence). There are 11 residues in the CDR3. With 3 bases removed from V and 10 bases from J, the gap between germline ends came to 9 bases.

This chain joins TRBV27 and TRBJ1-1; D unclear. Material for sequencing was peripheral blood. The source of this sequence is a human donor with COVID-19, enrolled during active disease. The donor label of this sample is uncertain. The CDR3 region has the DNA TGTGCCAGCAGTTTGGGCAGGTCAGCTTTCTTT. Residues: CASSLGRSAFF.